This TCR beta chain was found in a study of T cell responses to AZD1222 COVID-19 vaccine. Overall study findings and caveats: Repertoire collection took place solely once the T cell response had peaked. Just a handful of people given AZD1222 tested seropositive at baseline. The donor group comprised mostly white British people and more females; the analysis possibly underestimated clonal diversity.

About this clone itself: What it recognizes is unknown.

Method: immunoSEQ multiplex PCR; TCRdb's copy keeps in-frame clones and lacks some. The sample lists some 140,000 clones, around nine tenths occurring once. CDR3 length: 14 amino acids. Germline V gene sequence: CDR1 LNHDA, CDR2 SQIVND (reference sequence). Trimming removed 5 bases from V and 8 bases from J; junction bases left unmatched: 8. V usage is TRBV19 and J usage is TRBJ1-4, with TRBD1 matching 7 bases. This material consisted of peripheral blood, taken on day 0 of AZD1222 vaccination. The sequence came from an adult in good health. CDR3 DNA: TGTGCCAGTAGTCAACAGGGGAAGGGGGAAAAACTGTTTTTT. This encodes CASSQQGKGEKLFF.